Sequencing of this TCR beta chain was carried out in a study of OX40 agonist ivuxolimab in advanced cancers. As for the study more broadly: Ivuxolimab was an agonistic, fully human IgG2 monoclonal antibody directed against OX40 (CD134), a costimulatory receptor. A male proportion of around 83% and a mean age of 60 years, ranging from about 23 to 90, were recorded for the dose-escalation cohort. Intravenous ivuxolimab was administered to patients every 2 weeks at six dose levels: 0.01, 0.1, 0.3, 1.5, 3 and 10 mg/kg. Prior anti-PD-1, anti-PD-L1 or anti-CTLA-4 therapy was permitted, and about 40% of dose-escalation patients had received checkpoint inhibitors. The point of sequencing TCRbeta in the periphery was to test whether ivuxolimab changed TCR sequence diversity and drove clonal T-cell expansion. The paper reports the monotherapy dose-escalation portion (N ≈ 52 patients) of the phase I ivuxolimab trial. Partial responses occurred in three dose-escalation patients, of whom one had hepatocellular carcinoma and two had cutaneous melanoma. Of the approximately 54 dose-escalation patients, hepatocellular carcinoma was present in around 19, melanoma in some 15, renal cell carcinoma in 9 and head and neck cancer in 9.

For sequencing of the TCRbeta CDR3 region, genomic DNA was extracted from the sorted cells. The immunoSEQ Assay was used to sequence the TCRbeta CDR3 regions. TCRdb provides this immuneACCESS table in a form limited to in-frame rearrangements. Some clones are lacking; in checked studies, under half of them reflect an unresolved V gene, and why the rest are absent is not known. The sample profile shows tens of thousands of clones; approximately 90% of them were found once. The ten largest clonotypes hold about an eighth of the sample. The trial excluded patients who had a history of autoimmune disease or were on systemic immunosuppression. Peripheral blood for TCR sequencing was collected from all dose cohorts at baseline, on cycle 4 day 1, and on cycle 7 day 1. The samples were drawn from a first-in-human, open-label, multicenter phase I dose-escalation trial of ivuxolimab. The trial enrolled adults with locally advanced or metastatic head and neck squamous cell, hepatocellular, melanoma or renal cell carcinoma. Before TCR sequencing, CD4+ and CD8+ T cells were separately sorted from peripheral blood.

The study at large found these results: Which antigens the clonally expanded peripheral T cells were specific for was not determined. Low levels of normalized T-cell clonal expansion were also seen in some nonresponding patients. Clonal expansion of both CD4+ and CD8+ blood T cells was observed from baseline to week 6 at doses 0.1 to 3.0 mg/kg. After ivuxolimab, CD8+ T cells had more expanded clones than CD4+ T cells on average. In partial responders in the 0.1-3.0 mg/kg groups, normalized peripheral clonal expansion was found to be among the lowest, especially among CD8+ T cells.

On this clone: There is no known antigen for this receptor. It is likely a read error, because the conserved phenylalanine at the end of the CDR3 is missing.

The receptor was isolated from an adult with an advanced solid tumor such as melanoma, head and neck, liver or kidney cancer. Sequencing was performed on CD4+ or CD8+ T cells sorted from blood, taken in a trial of the OX40 agonist ivuxolimab.

CDR3 region: CASSSPNGGQIFGAFC. The bases are TGTGCCAGCAGTTCCCCCAACGGGGGGCAAATATTTGGAGCTTTCTGT. Rearrangement joined TRBV6-5 to TRBJ1-1; D gene: possibly TRBD1, on 6 matching bases. Counting both end residues, the CDR3 totals 16 amino acids. The only DNA kept is the CDR3, 48 bases in frame from the first base. At the junction V is shortened by 4 bases and J by 10 bases, with 25 bases in between. Looking up the germline V gene yields CDR1 MNHEY and CDR2 SVGAGI.